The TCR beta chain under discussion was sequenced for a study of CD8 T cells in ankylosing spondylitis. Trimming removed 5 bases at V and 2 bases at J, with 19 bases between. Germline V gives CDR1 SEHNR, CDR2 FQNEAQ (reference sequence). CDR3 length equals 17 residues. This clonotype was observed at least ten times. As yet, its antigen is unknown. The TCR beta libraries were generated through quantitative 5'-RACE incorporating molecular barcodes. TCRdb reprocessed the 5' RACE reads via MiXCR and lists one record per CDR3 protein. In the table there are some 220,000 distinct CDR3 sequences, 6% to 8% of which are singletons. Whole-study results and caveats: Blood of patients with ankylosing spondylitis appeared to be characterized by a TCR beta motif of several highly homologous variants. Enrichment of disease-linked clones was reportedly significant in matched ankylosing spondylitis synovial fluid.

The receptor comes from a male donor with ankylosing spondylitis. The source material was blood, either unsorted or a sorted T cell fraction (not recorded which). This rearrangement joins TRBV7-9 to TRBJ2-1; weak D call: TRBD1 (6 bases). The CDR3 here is CASSVIRGLGPYNEQFF. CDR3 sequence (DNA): TGTGCCAGCAGCGTCATCAGGGGATTAGGGCCCTACAATGAGCAGTTCTTC. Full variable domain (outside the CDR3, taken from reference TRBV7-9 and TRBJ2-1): DTGVSQNPRHKITKRGQNVTFRCDPISEHNRLYWYRQTLGQGPEFLTYFQNEAQLEKSRLLSDRFSAERPKGSFSTLEIQRTEQGDSAMYLCASSVIRGLGPYNEQFFGPGTRLTVL.